This TCR beta chain was sequenced in a study of metastatic and nonmetastatic thyroid tumors. At the level of the study: Repertoires of blood and of tissue (tumor or nodule) from malignant and benign thyroid patients were compared. Whole-study findings and limits: Significantly higher TCR beta diversity was reportedly seen in malignant thyroid tumors than benign nodules, in blood and tumor.

As regards this clone: Its antigen is undetermined. The sample carries other DNA sequences with the same CDR3.

Under the authors' procedure: It was from CDR3 differences across clinicopathological groups that a distant-metastasis classifier for papillary thyroid cancer was built. TCRdb reanalyzed the PCR reads via MiXCR. TCRdb's processing, not the authors' own work, is the source of the V and J calls. The table lists around 59,000 clones, about a sixth of them singletons. The CDR3 extends over 16 amino acids. Germline loops: CDR1 DFQATT, CDR2 SNEGSKA (reference sequence). The V and J ends lost 4 bases and 2 bases, in that order; junction bases with no gene match: 8. Not a single patient had been given any form of treatment at any point before undergoing thyroid surgery.

The gene calls are TRBV20-1 and TRBJ2-6, with TRBD1 identical over 7 bases. The sequence was obtained from a male donor with papillary thyroid cancer or a benign thyroid nodule (not recorded which). Some clones in this sample may be carry-over from other donors' samples. Sequenced: blood. CDR3: CSAIFEGATGANVLTF. DNA of the CDR3: TGCAGTGCTATTTTCGAGGGGGCCACTGGGGCCAACGTCCTGACTTTC.